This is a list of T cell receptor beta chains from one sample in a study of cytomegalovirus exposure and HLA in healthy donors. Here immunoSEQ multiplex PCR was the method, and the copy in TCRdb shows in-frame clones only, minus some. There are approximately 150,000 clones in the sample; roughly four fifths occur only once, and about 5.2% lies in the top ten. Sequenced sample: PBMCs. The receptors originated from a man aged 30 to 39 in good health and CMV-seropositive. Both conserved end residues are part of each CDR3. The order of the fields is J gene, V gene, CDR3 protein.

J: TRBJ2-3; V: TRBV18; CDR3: CASSPRRGSQGDTQYF
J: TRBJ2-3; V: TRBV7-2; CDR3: CASSLRDFTDTQYF
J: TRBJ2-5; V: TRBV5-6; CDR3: CASSWDRLETQYF
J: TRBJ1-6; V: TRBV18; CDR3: CASSGTGGRNNSPLHF
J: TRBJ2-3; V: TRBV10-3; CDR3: CAISVGSGGGRGTDTQYF
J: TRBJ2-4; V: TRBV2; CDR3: CASSVRGTGEVKNIQYF
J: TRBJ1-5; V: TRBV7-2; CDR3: CASSPDRAGQGGYQPQHF
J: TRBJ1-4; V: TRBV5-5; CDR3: CASSLAKAAGEKLFF
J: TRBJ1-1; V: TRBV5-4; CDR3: CASSPPPTGGDTEAFF
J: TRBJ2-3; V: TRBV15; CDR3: CATSGRSGRSTDTQYF
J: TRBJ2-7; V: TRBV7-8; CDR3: CASSLLADGHEQYF
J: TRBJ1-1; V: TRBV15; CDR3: CATSTRLLNTEAFF
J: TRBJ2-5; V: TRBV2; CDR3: CATTGTSGRKTQYF
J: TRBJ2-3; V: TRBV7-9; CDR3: CASRPLAGSTDTQYF
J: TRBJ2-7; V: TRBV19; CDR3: CASSKQAGGAYEQYF
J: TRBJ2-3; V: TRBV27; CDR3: CASSKNSGPSFDTQYF
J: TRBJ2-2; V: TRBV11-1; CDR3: CASSSRNTGELFF
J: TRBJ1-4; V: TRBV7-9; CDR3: CASSALNEKLFF
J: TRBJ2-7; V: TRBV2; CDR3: CASSRQGSAYEQYF
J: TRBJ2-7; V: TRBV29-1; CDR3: CSVSGDRPYEQYF
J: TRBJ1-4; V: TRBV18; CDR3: CASSGTPEKLFF
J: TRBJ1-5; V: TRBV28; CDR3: CASRGTGYGNQPQHF
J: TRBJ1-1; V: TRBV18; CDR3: CASSPTGQGALNTEAFF
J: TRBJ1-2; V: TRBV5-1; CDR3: CASSSPGLTGYTF
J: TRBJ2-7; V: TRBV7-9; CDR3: CASSPTGSGILYEQYF
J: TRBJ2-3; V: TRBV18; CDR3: CASSQQRDFPDTQYF
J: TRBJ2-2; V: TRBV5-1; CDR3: CASSLVPQGTAGELFF
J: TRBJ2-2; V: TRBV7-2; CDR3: CASSGRTSRWVWTGELFF
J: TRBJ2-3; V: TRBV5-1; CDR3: CASSLAGLRTDTQYF
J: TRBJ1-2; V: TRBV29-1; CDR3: CSIGRAEGGYTF
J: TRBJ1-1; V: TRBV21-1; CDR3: CASSKVRTGFLGNTEAFF
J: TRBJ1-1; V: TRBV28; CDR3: CASSLSTGGTEAFF
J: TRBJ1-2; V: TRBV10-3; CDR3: CAISEPGIYGYTF
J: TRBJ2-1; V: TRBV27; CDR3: CASSTETYNEQFF
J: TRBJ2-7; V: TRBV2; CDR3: CASSRRRAGAREEQYF
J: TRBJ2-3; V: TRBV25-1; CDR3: CASSELPDTQYF
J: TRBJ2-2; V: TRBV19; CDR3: CASREERELGTGELFF
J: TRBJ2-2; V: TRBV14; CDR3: CASSRGQKGTGELFF
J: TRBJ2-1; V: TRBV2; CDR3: CASSPSEEDEQFF
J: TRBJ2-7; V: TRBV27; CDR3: CASSHRQGEQYF
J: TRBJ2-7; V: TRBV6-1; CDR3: CASNKQSYEQYF
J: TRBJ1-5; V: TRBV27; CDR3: CASSLLAPASYQPQHF
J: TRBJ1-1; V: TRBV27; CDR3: CASKNRGAAAFF
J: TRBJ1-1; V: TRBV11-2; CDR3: CASSPAGTEAFF
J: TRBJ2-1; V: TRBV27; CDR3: CASSTLLAGKGNEQFF